Following are 7 T cell receptor beta chains from one sample sequenced in a study of blood T cell repertoires in COVID-19. Sequenced by immunoSEQ multiplex PCR; TCRdb stores in-frame clones only, minus some. The sample has tens of thousands of clones, 60% to 85% seen once; the top ten hold over 12%. The sequenced sample was peripheral blood. These receptors all stem from an elderly man with active or convalescent COVID-19.

J is TRBJ1-2 and V is TRBV18; D is perhaps TRBD1 (5 bases). From germline, CDR1 is KGHSH and CDR2 LQKENI. V shed 0 bases and J shed 4 bases, with 15 bases lying between them. The CDR3 spans 16 residues. CDR3 protein: CASSPPYGGGLYGYTF. The CDR3 bases are TGTGCCAGCTCACCACCCTACGGGGGTGGACTCTATGGCTACACCTTC.

The chain uses TRBV6-2 or TRBV6-3 and TRBJ2-7; D gene unclear. Trimming removed 4 bases from V and 0 bases from J, with 7 bases in between. Germline V gene lookup returns CDR1 MNHEY and CDR2 SVGEGT. There are 13 residues in the CDR3. This CDR3 is CASSLPNSYEQYF. The DNA for the CDR3 is TGTGCCAGCAGTTTGCCTAACTCCTACGAGCAGTACTTC.

The rearrangement links TRBV28 to TRBJ2-5; TRBD2 matches at 13 bases. Per germline, CDR1 MDHEN and CDR2 SYDVKM. The CDR3 is 16 residues long. Unmatched junction bases numbered 10, after V lost 6 bases and J lost 6 bases. The CDR3 loop is CASRAGLAGVSKTQYF. CDR3 nucleotide sequence: TGTGCCAGCAGGGCTGGACTAGCGGGAGTTTCTAAGACCCAGTACTTC. The full variable domain, its missing parts supplied by reference TRBV28 and TRBJ2-5, is DVKVTQSSRYLVKRTGEKVFLECVQDMDHENMFWYRQDPGLGLRLIYFSYDVKMKEKGDIPEGYSVSREKKERFSLILESASTNQTSMYLCASRAGLAGVSKTQYFGPGTRLLVL.

This clone was detected once. The chain combines TRBV4-1 with TRBJ1-3, with 7 bases that match TRBD1. Germline CDR1 and CDR2: MGHRA and YSYEKL. The length of the CDR3 is 15 residues. V dropped 4 bases and J dropped 4; count of bases not matched to a gene: 7. CDR3 in amino acids: CASSPKGTEGNTIYF. For the CDR3, the DNA is TGCGCCAGCAGCCCAAAGGGGACAGAGGGAAACACCATATATTTT.

This chain links TRBV7-2 with TRBJ1-5; unclear D gene. V lost 4 bases and J lost 3, with 10 bases in between. From germline, CDR1 is SGHTA and CDR2 FQGNSA. This CDR3 contains 14 residues. The CDR3 nucleotides read TGTGCCAGCAGCTACGGGTCTGACAATCAGCCCCAGCATTTT. This codes for CASSYGSDNQPQHF. Full variable domain (outside the CDR3, taken from reference TRBV7-2 and TRBJ1-5): GAGVSQSPSNKVTEKGKDVELRCDPISGHTALYWYRQSLGQGLEFLIYFQGNSAPDKSGLPSDRFSAERTGGSVSTLTIQRTQQEDSAVYLCASSYGSDNQPQHFGDGTRLSIL.

The rearrangement links TRBV19 to TRBJ2-2, with TRBD1 matching over 9 bases. With V trimmed by 10 bases and J by 7 bases, 13 bases remained unmatched. This CDR3 is 15 amino acids long. Germline lookup yields CDR1 LNHDA and CDR2 SQIVND (reference sequence). The CDR3 is CATTYGTGFRGELFF. CDR3 DNA sequence: TGTGCCACAACTTACGGGACAGGGTTTCGCGGGGAGCTGTTTTTT. Full variable domain (rest looked up from reference TRBV19 and TRBJ2-2): DGGITQSPKYLFRKEGQNVTLSCEQNLNHDAMYWYRQDPGQGLRLIYYSQIVNDFQKGDIAEGYSVSREKKESFPLTVTSAQKNPTAFYLCATTYGTGFRGELFFGEGSRLTVL.

A few counts support this clone. The chain couples TRBV18 to TRBJ2-7; tentative D call: TRBD1 (5 bases). Germline V CDR1 and CDR2: KGHSH, LQKENI. CDR3 length: 13 residues. Trimming removed 10 bases at V and 1 base at J, with 14 bases between. The DNA for the CDR3 is TGTGCCACCAGTCCGACAGCGTCCTACGAGCAGTACTTC. As protein: CATSPTASYEQYF.